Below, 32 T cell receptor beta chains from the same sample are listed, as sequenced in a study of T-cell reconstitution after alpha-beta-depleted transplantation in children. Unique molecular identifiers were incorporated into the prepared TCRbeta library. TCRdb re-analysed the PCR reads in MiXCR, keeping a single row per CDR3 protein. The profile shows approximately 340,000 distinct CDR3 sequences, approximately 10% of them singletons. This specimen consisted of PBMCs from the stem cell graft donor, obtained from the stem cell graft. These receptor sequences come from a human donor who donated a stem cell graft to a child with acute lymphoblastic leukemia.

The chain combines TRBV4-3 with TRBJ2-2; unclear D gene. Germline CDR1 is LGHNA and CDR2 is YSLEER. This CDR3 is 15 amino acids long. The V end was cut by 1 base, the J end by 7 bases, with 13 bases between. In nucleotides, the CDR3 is TGCGCCAGCAGCCAAGGGGCCCAACGAGGCGGGGAGCTGTTTTTT. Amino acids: CASSQGAQRGGELFF.

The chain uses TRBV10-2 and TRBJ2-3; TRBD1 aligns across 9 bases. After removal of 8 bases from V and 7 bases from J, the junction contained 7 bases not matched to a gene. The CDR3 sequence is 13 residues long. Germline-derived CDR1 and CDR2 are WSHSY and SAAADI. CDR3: CASGGQGGNTQYF. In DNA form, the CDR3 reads TGCGCCAGCGGGGGACAGGGAGGTAATACGCAGTATTTT.

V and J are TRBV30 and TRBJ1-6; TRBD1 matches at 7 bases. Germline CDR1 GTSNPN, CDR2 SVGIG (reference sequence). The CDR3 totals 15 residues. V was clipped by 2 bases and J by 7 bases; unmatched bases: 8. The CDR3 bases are TGTGCCTGGAGTCCGTACAGGGGCGCGAATTCACCCCTCCACTTT. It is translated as CAWSPYRGANSPLHF.

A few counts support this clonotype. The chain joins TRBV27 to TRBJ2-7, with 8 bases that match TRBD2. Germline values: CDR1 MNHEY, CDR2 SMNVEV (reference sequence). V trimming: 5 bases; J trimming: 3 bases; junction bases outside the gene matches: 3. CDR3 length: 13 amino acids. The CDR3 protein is CASSSGGIYEQYF. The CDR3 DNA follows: TGTGCCAGCAGTAGCGGGGGAATCTACGAGCAGTACTTC.

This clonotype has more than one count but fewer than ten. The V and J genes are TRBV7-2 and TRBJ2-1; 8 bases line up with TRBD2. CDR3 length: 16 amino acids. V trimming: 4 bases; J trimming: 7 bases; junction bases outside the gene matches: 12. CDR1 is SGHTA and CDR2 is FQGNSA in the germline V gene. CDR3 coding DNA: TGTGCCAGCAGCTCCCCCGGTTCGATAGCGGGGAATGAGCAGTTCTTC. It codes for CASSSPGSIAGNEQFF.

The CDR3 nucleotides read TGTGCCAGCAGCCCGACGACAGGGTGGGTCTACGAGCAGTACTTC. It yields the protein CASSPTTGWVYEQYF. The J gene is TRBJ2-7, the V gene TRBV7-6, with 7 bases fitting TRBD1. The CDR3 sequence is 15 residues long. Germline values: CDR1 SGHVS, CDR2 FNYEAQ. V gave up 5 bases and J gave up 3 bases; unmatched junction bases: 10.

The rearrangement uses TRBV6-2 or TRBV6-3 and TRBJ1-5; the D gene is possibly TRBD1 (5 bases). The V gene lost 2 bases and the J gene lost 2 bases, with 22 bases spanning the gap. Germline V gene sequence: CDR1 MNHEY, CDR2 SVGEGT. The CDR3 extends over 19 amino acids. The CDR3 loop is CASSYGDGLLPFGNQPQHF. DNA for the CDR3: TGTGCCAGCAGTTACGGGGACGGACTCCTCCCTTTCGGCAATCAGCCCCAGCATTTT.

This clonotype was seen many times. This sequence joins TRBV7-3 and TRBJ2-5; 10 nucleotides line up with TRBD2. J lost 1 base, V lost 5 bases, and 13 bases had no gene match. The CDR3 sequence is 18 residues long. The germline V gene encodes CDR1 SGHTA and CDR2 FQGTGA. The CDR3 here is CASSEIPSGRGVQETQYF. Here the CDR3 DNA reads TGTGCCAGCAGCGAAATACCTAGCGGGAGAGGGGTCCAAGAGACCCAGTACTTC.

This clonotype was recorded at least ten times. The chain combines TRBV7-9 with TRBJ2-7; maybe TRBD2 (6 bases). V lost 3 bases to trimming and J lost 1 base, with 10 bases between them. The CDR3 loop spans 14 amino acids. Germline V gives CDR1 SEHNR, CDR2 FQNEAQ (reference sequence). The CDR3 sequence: CASSFGTSSYEQYF. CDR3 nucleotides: TGTGCCAGCAGCTTCGGGACTTCATCCTACGAGCAGTACTTC. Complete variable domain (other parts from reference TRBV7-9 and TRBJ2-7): DTGVSQNPRHKITKRGQNVTFRCDPISEHNRLYWYRQTLGQGPEFLTYFQNEAQLEKSRLLSDRFSAERPKGSFSTLEIQRTEQGDSAMYLCASSFGTSSYEQYFGPGTRLTVT.

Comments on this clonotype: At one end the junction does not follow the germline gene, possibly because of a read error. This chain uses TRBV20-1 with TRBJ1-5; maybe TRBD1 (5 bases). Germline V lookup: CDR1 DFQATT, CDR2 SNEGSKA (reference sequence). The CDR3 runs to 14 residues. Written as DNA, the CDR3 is TGCAGTGCGCGGGGGGGACCTAGCAATCGGCCCCAGCATTTT. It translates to CSARGGPSNRPQHF.

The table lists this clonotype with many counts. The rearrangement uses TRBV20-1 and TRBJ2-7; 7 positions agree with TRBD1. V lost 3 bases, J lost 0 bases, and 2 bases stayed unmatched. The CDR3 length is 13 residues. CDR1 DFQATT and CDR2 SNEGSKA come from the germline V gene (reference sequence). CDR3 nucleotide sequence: TGCAGTGCTAGGGGACAGTCCTCCTACGAGCAGTACTTC. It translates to CSARGQSSYEQYF.

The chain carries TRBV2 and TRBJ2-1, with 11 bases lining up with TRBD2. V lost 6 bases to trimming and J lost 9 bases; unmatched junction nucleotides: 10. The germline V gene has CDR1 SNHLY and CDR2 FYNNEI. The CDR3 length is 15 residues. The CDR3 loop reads CASRVTSGNPSEQFF. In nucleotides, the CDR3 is TGTGCCAGCAGAGTGACTAGCGGGAATCCTTCTGAGCAGTTCTTC.

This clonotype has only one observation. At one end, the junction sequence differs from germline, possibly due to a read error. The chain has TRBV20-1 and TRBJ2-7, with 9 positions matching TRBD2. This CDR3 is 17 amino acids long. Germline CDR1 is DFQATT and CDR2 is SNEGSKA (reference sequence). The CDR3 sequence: CCAREGPREGLFYEQYF. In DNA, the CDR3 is TGCTGTGCTAGAGAAGGCCCGCGGGAGGGACTCTTTTACGAGCAGTACTTC.

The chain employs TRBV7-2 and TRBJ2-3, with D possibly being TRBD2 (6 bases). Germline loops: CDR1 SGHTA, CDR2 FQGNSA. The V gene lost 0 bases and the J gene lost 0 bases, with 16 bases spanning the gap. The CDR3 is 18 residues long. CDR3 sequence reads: CASSLAPSFGGSTDTQYF. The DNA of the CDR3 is TGTGCCAGCAGCTTAGCCCCTTCATTCGGGGGAAGCACAGATACGCAGTATTTT. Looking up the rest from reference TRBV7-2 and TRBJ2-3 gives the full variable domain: GAGVSQSPSNKVTEKGKDVELRCDPISGHTALYWYRQSLGQGLEFLIYFQGNSAPDKSGLPSDRFSAERTGGSVSTLTIQRTQQEDSAVYLCASSLAPSFGGSTDTQYFGPGTRLTVL.

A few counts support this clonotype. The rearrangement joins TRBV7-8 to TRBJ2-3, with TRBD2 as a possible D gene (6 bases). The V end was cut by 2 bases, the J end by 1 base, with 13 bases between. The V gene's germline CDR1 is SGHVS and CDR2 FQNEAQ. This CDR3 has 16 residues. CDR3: CASSLLTPSGTDTQYF. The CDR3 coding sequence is TGTGCCAGCAGCTTACTTACCCCTAGCGGCACAGATACGCAGTATTTT.

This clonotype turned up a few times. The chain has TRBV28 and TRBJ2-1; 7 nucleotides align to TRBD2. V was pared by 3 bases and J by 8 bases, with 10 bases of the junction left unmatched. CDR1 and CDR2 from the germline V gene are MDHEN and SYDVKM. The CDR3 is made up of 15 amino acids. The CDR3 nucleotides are TGTGCCAGCAGTTTCTTGGGGGAGGGCGGGCATGAGCAGTTCTTC. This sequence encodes CASSFLGEGGHEQFF.

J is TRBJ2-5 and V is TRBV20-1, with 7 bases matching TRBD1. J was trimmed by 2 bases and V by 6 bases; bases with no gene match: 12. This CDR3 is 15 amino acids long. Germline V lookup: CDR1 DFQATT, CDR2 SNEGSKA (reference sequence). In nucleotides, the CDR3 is TGCAGTGCACTGGCACCGGGACAGCGACAAGAGACCCAGTACTTC. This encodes CSALAPGQRQETQYF.

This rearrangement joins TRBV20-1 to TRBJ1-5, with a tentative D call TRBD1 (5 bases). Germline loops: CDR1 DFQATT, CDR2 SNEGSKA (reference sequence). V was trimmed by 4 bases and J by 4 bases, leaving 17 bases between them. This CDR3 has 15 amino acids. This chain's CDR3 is CSATYRMVGNQPQHF. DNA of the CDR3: TGCAGTGCTACCTACAGGATGGTGGGGAATCAGCCCCAGCATTTT.

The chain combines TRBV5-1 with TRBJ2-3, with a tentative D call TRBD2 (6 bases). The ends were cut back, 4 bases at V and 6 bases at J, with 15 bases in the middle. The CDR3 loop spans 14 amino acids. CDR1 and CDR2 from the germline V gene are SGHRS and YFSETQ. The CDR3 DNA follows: TGCGCCAGCAGCAATAGCGGCTGGCGGGATACGCAGTATTTT. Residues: CASSNSGWRDTQYF.

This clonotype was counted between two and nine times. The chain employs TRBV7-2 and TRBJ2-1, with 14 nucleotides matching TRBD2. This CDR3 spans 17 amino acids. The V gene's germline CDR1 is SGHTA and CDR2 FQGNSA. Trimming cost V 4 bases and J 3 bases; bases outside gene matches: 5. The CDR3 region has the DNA TGTGCCAGCAGCTCCGGGACTAGCGGGAGCTTCTACAATGAGCAGTTCTTC. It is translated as CASSSGTSGSFYNEQFF.

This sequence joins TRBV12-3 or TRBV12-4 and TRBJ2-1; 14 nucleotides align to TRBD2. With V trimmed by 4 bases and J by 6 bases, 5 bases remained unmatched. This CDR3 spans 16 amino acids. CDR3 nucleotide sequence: TGTGCCAGCAGTTCCCTTGGACTAGCGGGAGGCAATGAGCAGTTCTTC. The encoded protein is CASSSLGLAGGNEQFF.

This CDR3 reads CSVAIPLSGNTIYF. The CDR3 DNA reads as TGCAGCGTTGCAATTCCCCTCTCTGGAAACACCATATATTTT. The rearrangement links TRBV29-1 to TRBJ1-3; no firm D call. This CDR3 is built from 14 residues. Deletions cut 4 bases from V and 0 bases from J, with 10 bases between. Germline V gives CDR1 SQVTM, CDR2 ANQGSEA.

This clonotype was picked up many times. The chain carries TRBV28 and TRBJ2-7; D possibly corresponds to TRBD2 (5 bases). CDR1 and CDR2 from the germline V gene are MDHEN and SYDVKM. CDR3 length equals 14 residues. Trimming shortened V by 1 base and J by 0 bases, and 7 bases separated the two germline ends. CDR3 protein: CASSLFGNSYEQYF. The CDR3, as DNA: TGTGCCAGCAGTTTATTCGGGAACTCCTACGAGCAGTACTTC.

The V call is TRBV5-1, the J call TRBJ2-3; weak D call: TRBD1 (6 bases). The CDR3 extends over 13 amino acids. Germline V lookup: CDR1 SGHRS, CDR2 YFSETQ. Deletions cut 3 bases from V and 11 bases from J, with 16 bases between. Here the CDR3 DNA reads TGCGCCAGCAGCTCGGCTACAGGGTTTTGGCAGTATTTT. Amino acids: CASSSATGFWQYF.

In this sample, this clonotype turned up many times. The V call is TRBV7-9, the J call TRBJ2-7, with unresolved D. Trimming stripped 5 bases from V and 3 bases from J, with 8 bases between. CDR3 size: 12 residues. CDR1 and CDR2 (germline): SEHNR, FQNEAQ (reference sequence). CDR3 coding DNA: TGTGCCAGCAGCCCAACCAACTACGAGCAGTACTTC. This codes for CASSPTNYEQYF.

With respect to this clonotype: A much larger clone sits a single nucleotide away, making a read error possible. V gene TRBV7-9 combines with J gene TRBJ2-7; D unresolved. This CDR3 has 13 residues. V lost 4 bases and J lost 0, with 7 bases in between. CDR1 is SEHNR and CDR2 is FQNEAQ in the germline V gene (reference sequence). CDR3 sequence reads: CASSWETSYEQYF. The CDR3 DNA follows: TGTGCCAGCAGCTGGGAAACCTCCTACGAGCAGTACTTC.

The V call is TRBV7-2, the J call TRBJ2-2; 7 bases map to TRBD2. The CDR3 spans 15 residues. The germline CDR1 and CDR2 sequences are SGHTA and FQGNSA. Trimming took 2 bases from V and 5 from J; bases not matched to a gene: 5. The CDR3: CASSLLGTTTGELFF. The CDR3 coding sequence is TGTGCCAGCAGCTTATTAGGGACTACAACCGGGGAGCTGTTTTTT.

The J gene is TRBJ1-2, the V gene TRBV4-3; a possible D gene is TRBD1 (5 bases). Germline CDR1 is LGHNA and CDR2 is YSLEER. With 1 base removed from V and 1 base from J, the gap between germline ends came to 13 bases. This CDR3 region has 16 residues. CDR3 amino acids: CASSQGLWGGNYGYTF. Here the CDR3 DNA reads TGCGCCAGCAGCCAAGGACTATGGGGCGGTAACTATGGCTACACCTTC.

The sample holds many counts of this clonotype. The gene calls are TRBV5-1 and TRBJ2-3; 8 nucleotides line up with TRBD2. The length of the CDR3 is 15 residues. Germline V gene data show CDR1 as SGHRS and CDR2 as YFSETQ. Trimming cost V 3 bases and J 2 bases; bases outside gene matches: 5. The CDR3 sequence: CASSSRLATTDTQYF. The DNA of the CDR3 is TGCGCCAGCAGCTCCCGACTAGCGACCACAGATACGCAGTATTTT.

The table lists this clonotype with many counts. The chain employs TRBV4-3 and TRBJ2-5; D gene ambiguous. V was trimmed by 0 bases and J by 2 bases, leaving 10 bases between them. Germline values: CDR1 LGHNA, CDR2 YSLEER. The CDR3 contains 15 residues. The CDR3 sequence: CASSQDFTVQETQYF. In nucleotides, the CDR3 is TGCGCCAGCAGCCAAGATTTCACAGTACAAGAGACCCAGTACTTC.

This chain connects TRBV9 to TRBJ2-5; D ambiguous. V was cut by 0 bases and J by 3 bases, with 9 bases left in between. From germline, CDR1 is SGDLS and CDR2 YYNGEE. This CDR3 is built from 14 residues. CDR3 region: CASSVGATEETQYF. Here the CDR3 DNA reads TGTGCCAGCAGCGTAGGGGCGACCGAAGAGACCCAGTACTTC. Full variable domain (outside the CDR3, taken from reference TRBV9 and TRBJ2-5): DSGVTQTPKHLITATGQRVTLRCSPRSGDLSVYWYQQSLDQGLQFLIQYYNGEERAKGNILERFSAQQFPDLHSELNLSSLELGDSALYFCASSVGATEETQYFGPGTRLLVL.

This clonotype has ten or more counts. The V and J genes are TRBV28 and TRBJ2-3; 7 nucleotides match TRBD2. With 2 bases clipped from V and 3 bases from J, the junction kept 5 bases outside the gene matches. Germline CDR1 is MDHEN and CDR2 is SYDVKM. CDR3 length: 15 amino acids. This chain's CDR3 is CASSLGGSRTDTQYF. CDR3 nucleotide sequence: TGTGCCAGCAGTTTAGGCGGGAGTAGAACAGATACGCAGTATTTT. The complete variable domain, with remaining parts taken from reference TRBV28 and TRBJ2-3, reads DVKVTQSSRYLVKRTGEKVFLECVQDMDHENMFWYRQDPGLGLRLIYFSYDVKMKEKGDIPEGYSVSREKKERFSLILESASTNQTSMYLCASSLGGSRTDTQYFGPGTRLTVL.